The 27 T cell receptor beta chains below were found in one sample sequenced in a study of cytomegalovirus exposure and HLA in healthy donors. The PCR used 60 Vbeta and 13 Jbeta primers. Sequenced by immunoSEQ multiplex PCR; TCRdb stores in-frame clones only, minus some. Of approximately 150,000 clones listed, around 73% are singletons. Sequenced input: PBMCs. The receptors originated from a female donor in good health and CMV-seronegative.

The chain recombines TRBV25-1 with TRBJ1-2; D possibly corresponds to TRBD1 (6 bases). V dropped 8 bases and J dropped 2 bases, with 12 bases sitting between them. The CDR3 sequence is 13 residues long. CDR1 is MGHDK and CDR2 is SYGVNS in the germline V gene. The DNA for the CDR3 is TGTGCCAGCCTAGACAGGACCAACTATGGCTACACCTTC. It is translated as CASLDRTNYGYTF.

A single count supports this clone. One end of the junction fails to match germline, which may point to a read error. The V and J genes are TRBV7-9 and TRBJ1-4; D ambiguous. Germline CDR1 SEHNR, CDR2 FQNEAQ (reference sequence). The CDR3 spans 12 residues. The CDR3: CSSSLDPGKIYF. CDR3 nucleotides: TGTTCCAGCAGCTTAGACCCCGGGAAAATCTATTTT.

V is TRBV4-2 and J is TRBJ1-3; possibly TRBD1 for D (5 bases). CDR1 is LGHNA, CDR2 YNFKEQ, per germline. The V end lost 4 bases, the J end lost 0 bases, and 13 bases lay between the germline ends. The CDR3 has 16 residues. The CDR3 DNA reads as TGTGCCAGCAGCCCCCGGCGGGGCAGCTCTGGAAACACCATATATTTT. Residues: CASSPRRGSSGNTIYF.

CDR3 sequence: CASSSREDDYGYTF. CDR3 sequence (DNA): TGCGCCAGCAGCTCGCGGGAGGACGACTATGGCTACACCTTC. The V and J genes are TRBV5-1 and TRBJ1-2; D gene ambiguous. Germline V gene lookup returns CDR1 SGHRS and CDR2 YFSETQ. V lost 3 bases and J 3 bases, leaving 12 bases between the germline ends. CDR3 length: 14 residues.

This clone has a single count. CDR3 sequence reads: CASSSWTSGGPGEQYF. The CDR3 coding sequence is TGTGCCAGTAGTTCCTGGACTAGCGGCGGTCCGGGGGAGCAGTACTTC. This chain joins TRBV19 and TRBJ2-5, with 10 bases aligning to TRBD2. The CDR3 loop spans 16 amino acids. Trimming at V came to 5 bases and at J to 11 bases, leaving 17 bases not matched to a gene. Germline CDR1 is LNHDA and CDR2 is SQIVND (reference sequence).

The rearrangement joins TRBV7-3 to TRBJ2-3, with 7 bases that match TRBD2. The CDR3 length is 18 residues. With V trimmed by 1 base and J by 2 bases, 12 bases remained unmatched. Germline V lookup: CDR1 SGHTA, CDR2 FQGTGA. CDR3 in DNA: TGTGCCAGCAGCTTAAGAGGGTCGGGGGGAGGTATCACAGATACGCAGTATTTT. Amino acids: CASSLRGSGGGITDTQYF. Full variable domain (remainder filled in from reference TRBV7-3 and TRBJ2-3): GAGVSQTPSNKVTEKGKYVELRCDPISGHTALYWYRQSLGQGPEFLIYFQGTGAADDSGLPNDRFFAVRPEGSVSTLKIQRTERGDSAVYLCASSLRGSGGGITDTQYFGPGTRLTVL.

The CDR3 reads CASSVAPSGGPGDTQYF. The CDR3 coding sequence is TGTGCCAGCAGCGTAGCGCCTAGCGGGGGGCCGGGGGATACGCAGTATTTT. This chain connects TRBV9 to TRBJ2-3; the match to TRBD2 covers 11 bases. The CDR3 runs to 17 residues. V gave up 0 bases and J gave up 6 bases; unmatched junction bases: 9. In germline, CDR1 is SGDLS, CDR2 YYNGEE.

Only a few counts were recorded for this clone. V is TRBV4-1 and J is TRBJ1-5, with 8 positions matching TRBD1. Germline values: CDR1 MGHRA, CDR2 YSYEKL. This CDR3 has 16 amino acids. Losses at the gene ends were 0 bases for V and 6 bases for J; bases not matched to a gene: 7. The CDR3, as DNA: TGCGCCAGCAGCCAAGACACAGGGGGGTTTTCTCAGCCCCAGCATTTT. Translating gives CASSQDTGGFSQPQHF.

The chain's CDR3 is CASSVGEGGTNEKLFF. The CDR3 nucleotides are TGTGCCAGCAGCGTAGGGGAGGGGGGAACTAATGAAAAACTGTTTTTT. The J gene is TRBJ1-4, the V gene TRBV9; maybe TRBD1 (6 bases). The ends were cut back, 0 bases at V and 1 base at J, with 10 bases in the middle. The germline gives CDR1 SGDLS, CDR2 YYNGEE. The CDR3 loop spans 16 amino acids.

The genes are TRBV5-1 and TRBJ2-3; weak D call: TRBD1 (6 bases). Germline values: CDR1 SGHRS, CDR2 YFSETQ. The CDR3 is 14 residues long. The ends were cut back, 2 bases at V and 2 bases at J, with 9 bases in the middle. The CDR3 reads CASSFGQNTDTQYF. The CDR3 DNA follows: TGCGCCAGCAGCTTTGGACAGAACACAGATACGCAGTATTTT.

V and J are TRBV5-1 and TRBJ2-3; D unresolved. The ends were cut back, 5 bases at V and 13 bases at J, with 23 bases in the middle. The CDR3 spans 14 residues. Germline assignment: CDR1 SGHRS and CDR2 YFSETQ. DNA of the CDR3: TGCGCCAGCAGTTCCGACCAGGTTGCAGGTCTTAAGTATTTT. Protein product: CASSSDQVAGLKYF.

The chain recombines TRBV28 with TRBJ1-5; 9 bases match TRBD1. The CDR3 has 16 amino acids. Germline-derived CDR1 and CDR2 are MDHEN and SYDVKM. V lost 2 bases, J lost 7 bases, and 9 bases stayed unmatched. The DNA of the CDR3 is TGTGCCAGCAGTTTAGGGGCTCGGGACAGGGCCCAGCCCCAGCATTTT. This sequence encodes CASSLGARDRAQPQHF. Complete variable domain (other parts from reference TRBV28 and TRBJ1-5): DVKVTQSSRYLVKRTGEKVFLECVQDMDHENMFWYRQDPGLGLRLIYFSYDVKMKEKGDIPEGYSVSREKKERFSLILESASTNQTSMYLCASSLGARDRAQPQHFGDGTRLSIL.

The chain uses TRBV5-1 and TRBJ2-2, with 11 bases lining up with TRBD2. The germline CDR1 and CDR2 sequences are SGHRS and YFSETQ. The length of the CDR3 is 16 residues. V dropped 5 bases and J dropped 5; count of bases not matched to a gene: 8. For the CDR3, the DNA is TGCGCCAGCAGAGGGGGTGCTAGCGGGAGGACCGGGGAGCTGTTTTTT. The encoded protein is CASRGGASGRTGELFF.

The chain combines TRBV10-3 with TRBJ2-2, with 11 nucleotides matching TRBD1. This CDR3 is 17 amino acids long. Trimming cost V 5 bases and J 5 bases; bases outside gene matches: 10. CDR1 is ENHRY and CDR2 is SYGVKD in the germline V gene. The CDR3 nucleotides read TGTGCCATCAGTAGGACAGGGGGCGCCGGGTGGACCGGGGAGCTGTTTTTT. Its protein is CAISRTGGAGWTGELFF.

The genes are TRBV9 and TRBJ2-7; maybe TRBD1 (5 bases). Germline CDR1 is SGDLS and CDR2 is YYNGEE. With 3 bases removed from V and 3 bases from J, the gap between germline ends came to 13 bases. CDR3 length: 14 residues. CDR3 bases: TGTGCCAGCAGCGCGGCAGACAGATACTACGAGCAGTACTTC. Protein: CASSAADRYYEQYF.

The chain is built from TRBV5-4 and TRBJ2-2; TRBD2 matches at 12 bases. CDR1 SGHNT and CDR2 YYREEE come from the germline V gene (reference sequence). CDR3 size: 17 residues. With 1 base clipped from V and 5 bases from J, the junction kept 6 bases outside the gene matches. This CDR3 reads CASSLSLAGGQTGELFF. The CDR3 bases are TGTGCCAGCAGCTTGAGTCTAGCGGGGGGGCAAACCGGGGAGCTGTTTTTT.

This clone was observed a few times. The chain links TRBV28 to TRBJ2-3; D possibly corresponds to TRBD2 (6 bases). The V end was cut by 6 bases, the J end by 6 bases, with 13 bases between. The CDR3 loop spans 13 amino acids. CDR1 is MDHEN, CDR2 SYDVKM, per germline. The CDR3: CASRLPAGDTQYF. CDR3 nucleotide sequence: TGTGCCAGCAGGCTTCCCGCGGGGGATACGCAGTATTTT. Using reference TRBV28 and TRBJ2-3 for the parts outside the CDR3, the full variable domain is DVKVTQSSRYLVKRTGEKVFLECVQDMDHENMFWYRQDPGLGLRLIYFSYDVKMKEKGDIPEGYSVSREKKERFSLILESASTNQTSMYLCASRLPAGDTQYFGPGTRLTVL.

The chain has TRBV7-2 and TRBJ1-1, with 9 nucleotides matching TRBD1. The germline V gene encodes CDR1 SGHTA and CDR2 FQGNSA. The J segment lost 5 bases and the V segment lost 5 bases, leaving 9 bases of the junction unmatched. CDR3 length: 15 residues. Here the CDR3 reads CASSTQTGGMTEAFF. CDR3 DNA: TGTGCCAGCAGCACGCAGACAGGGGGTATGACTGAAGCTTTCTTT.

The chain employs TRBV18 and TRBJ1-2; the match to TRBD1 covers 7 bases. The V gene end was trimmed by 2 bases and the J gene end by 4 bases; junction bases not matched to a gene: 7. Germline V gene data show CDR1 as KGHSH and CDR2 as LQKENI. The CDR3 sequence is 15 residues long. CDR3 amino acids: CASSPETGYFYGYTF. The DNA of the CDR3 is TGTGCCAGCTCACCAGAGACAGGGTATTTCTATGGCTACACCTTC.

The chain uses TRBV5-1 and TRBJ1-1; no firm D call. The CDR3 consists of 13 residues. Germline-derived CDR1 and CDR2 are SGHRS and YFSETQ. The V end was cut by 6 bases, the J end by 4 bases, with 13 bases between. CDR3 loop: CASNPLGGTEAFF. Written as DNA, the CDR3 is TGCGCCAGCAACCCTTTGGGAGGCACTGAAGCTTTCTTT.

Here the CDR3 reads CASSQVLGQGHEQYF. In nucleotides, the CDR3 is TGCGCCAGCAGCCAAGTTCTGGGACAGGGTCACGAGCAGTACTTC. This chain links TRBV4-1 with TRBJ2-5; 9 nucleotides match TRBD1. The J call may be wrong; the DNA end is better matched by TRBJ2-7. The germline V gene has CDR1 MGHRA and CDR2 YSYEKL. The CDR3 totals 15 residues.

V gene TRBV28 combines with J gene TRBJ2-4; the match to TRBD1 covers 9 bases. This CDR3 is built from 14 residues. Losses at the gene ends were 7 bases for V and 4 bases for J; bases not matched to a gene: 5. Germline lookup yields CDR1 MDHEN and CDR2 SYDVKM. CDR3 region: CASKLQGAKNIQYF. The CDR3 DNA reads TGTGCCAGCAAGTTACAGGGGGCAAAAAACATTCAGTACTTC.

The rearrangement uses TRBV9 and TRBJ2-1, with 16 bases identical to TRBD2. V gave up 4 bases and J gave up 8 bases; unmatched junction bases: 12. The CDR3 is 18 residues long. CDR1 and CDR2 from the germline V gene are SGDLS and YYNGEE. The CDR3 sequence is CASSTSGTSGGASDEQFF. In DNA form, the CDR3 reads TGTGCCAGCAGCACCTCCGGGACTAGCGGGGGGGCCTCGGATGAGCAGTTCTTC.

This chain connects TRBV28 to TRBJ2-1; tentative D call: TRBD2 (6 bases). Germline V gene data show CDR1 as MDHEN and CDR2 as SYDVKM. Trimming removed 5 bases at V and 6 bases at J, with 11 bases between. CDR3 length: 13 residues. As DNA, the CDR3 is TGTGCCAGCAGTATGCTAGCGACCAATGAGCAGTTCTTC. Its protein is CASSMLATNEQFF. The full variable domain, with the rest looked up from reference TRBV28 and TRBJ2-1, is DVKVTQSSRYLVKRTGEKVFLECVQDMDHENMFWYRQDPGLGLRLIYFSYDVKMKEKGDIPEGYSVSREKKERFSLILESASTNQTSMYLCASSMLATNEQFFGPGTRLTVL.

The CDR3 nucleotides are TGTGCCAGCAGCCCGGACAGGGTGGGAGTCAGCTCCTACAATGAGCAGTTCTTC. As protein: CASSPDRVGVSSYNEQFF. V is TRBV27 and J is TRBJ2-1, with 8 bases identical to TRBD1. This CDR3 region has 18 residues. Germline CDR1 and CDR2: MNHEY and SMNVEV (reference sequence). Germline trimming cut 6 bases from V and 0 bases from J; bases unmatched to any gene: 13.

V is TRBV27 and J is TRBJ1-1; D uncertain. The CDR3 consists of 11 residues. Germline CDR1 reads MNHEY; CDR2 reads SMNVEV (reference sequence). V was clipped by 0 bases and J by 10 bases, with 6 bases between them. CDR3 nucleotide sequence: TGTGCCAGCAGTTTATCGGGGAGAGCTTTCTTT. Translated, it gives CASSLSGRAFF.

This sequence joins TRBV5-6 and TRBJ2-2; tentative D call: TRBD2 (7 bases). This CDR3 is built from 16 residues. V was cut by 4 bases and J by 4 bases, with 17 bases left in between. The germline V gene has CDR1 SGHDT and CDR2 YYEEEE. CDR3 protein: CASSPGGGTVTGELFF. In DNA, the CDR3 is TGTGCCAGCAGCCCTGGGGGGGGCACCGTCACCGGGGAGCTGTTTTTT.